This T cell receptor beta chain is drawn from a study of blood T cells in healthy people across ages. Notes on the study in general: Unsorted PBMCs ruled out conclusive naive versus antigen-experienced comparison. Roughly linear declines in TCR beta diversity per million T cells occurred with age.

At least 5.5 micrograms of total RNA were extracted per sample. Turning to this clonotype: Antigen specificity is unknown.

The ends were cut back, 0 bases at V and 0 bases at J, with 23 bases in the middle. The CDR3 covers 20 residues. The V gene's germline CDR1 is LGHNA and CDR2 YNFKEQ. The authors ran a second PCR of 7 to 11 cycles using a sample-barcoded 5' primer and a J-beta primer mix. Every cDNA molecule carried a tag from a template-switch adaptor bearing 12 random nucleotides. TCRdb itself ran the 5' RACE reads through MiXCR, one entry per CDR3 protein. In the table there are around 800,000 distinct CDR3 sequences, approximately 55% of which are singletons. This TCR came from a man older than 75 in good health. The material sequenced was blood. The chain combines TRBV4-2 with TRBJ1-1; D call uncertain. CDR3 in DNA: TGTGCCAGCAGCCAAGATTTAATAGGGATTAACATGATTATGAACACTGAAGCTTTCTTT. Amino acids: CASSQDLIGINMIMNTEAFF.